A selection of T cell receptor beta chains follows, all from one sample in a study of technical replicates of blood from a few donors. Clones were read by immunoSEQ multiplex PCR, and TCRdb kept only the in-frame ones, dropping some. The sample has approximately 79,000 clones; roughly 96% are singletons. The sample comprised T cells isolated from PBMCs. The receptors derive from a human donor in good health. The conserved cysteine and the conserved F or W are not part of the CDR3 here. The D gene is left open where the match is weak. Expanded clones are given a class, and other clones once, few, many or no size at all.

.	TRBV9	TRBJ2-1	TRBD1	ASSSRDRTYNEQF
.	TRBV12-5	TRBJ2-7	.	ASGLGQNEQY
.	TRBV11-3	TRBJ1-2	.	ASSSAGYGYT
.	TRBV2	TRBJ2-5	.	ASRDERETQY
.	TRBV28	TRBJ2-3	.	ASSLRDSYTDTQY
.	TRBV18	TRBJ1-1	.	ASSPPGDTEAF
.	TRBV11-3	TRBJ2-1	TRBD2	ASSNRAGVGYNEQF
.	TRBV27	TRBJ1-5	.	ASSFRGSNQPQH
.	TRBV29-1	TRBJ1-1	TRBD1	SVVTGETEAF
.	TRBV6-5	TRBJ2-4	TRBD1	ASSRQGFQNIQY
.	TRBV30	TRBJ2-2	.	AWSVSRRGNGELF
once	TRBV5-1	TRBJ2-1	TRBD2	ASSYGTSGRYNEQF
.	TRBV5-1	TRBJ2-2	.	ASSGPDTSATGELF
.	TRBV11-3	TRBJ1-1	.	ASSLEGAGGENTEAF
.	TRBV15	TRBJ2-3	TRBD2	ATSRGGLAGTDTQY
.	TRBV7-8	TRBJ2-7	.	ASSLSYEQY
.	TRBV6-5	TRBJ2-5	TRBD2	ASRHLAGVETQY
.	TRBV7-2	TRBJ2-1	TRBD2	ASSIANSGSQF
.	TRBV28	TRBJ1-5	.	ASTPTRNQPQH
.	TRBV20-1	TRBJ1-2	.	SARADYGYT
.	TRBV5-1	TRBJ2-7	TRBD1	ASSLGDRGYEQY
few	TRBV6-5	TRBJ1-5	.	ASSRTWTAGQPQH
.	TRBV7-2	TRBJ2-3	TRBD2	ASSLGAGATDTQY
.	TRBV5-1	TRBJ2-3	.	ASLAGTSTDTQY
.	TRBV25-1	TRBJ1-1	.	ASSLVGEAF
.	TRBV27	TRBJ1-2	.	ASSLDGLYGYT
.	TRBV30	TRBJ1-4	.	AWSFGVNEKLF
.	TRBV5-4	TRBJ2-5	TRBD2	ASSSSGDQETQY
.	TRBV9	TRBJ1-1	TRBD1	ASSGQGYTEAF
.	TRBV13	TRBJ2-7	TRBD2	ASSLASGRASEQY
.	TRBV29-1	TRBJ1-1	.	SVVAGKAF
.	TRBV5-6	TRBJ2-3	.	ASSFIGGVTDTQY
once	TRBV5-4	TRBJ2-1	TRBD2	ASSPRTSGGSSYNEQF
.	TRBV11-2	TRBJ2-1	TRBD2	ASSKIAGGNEQF
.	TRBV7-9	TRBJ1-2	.	ASSLGQGSNYGYT
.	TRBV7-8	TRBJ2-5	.	ASSLMGGQETQY
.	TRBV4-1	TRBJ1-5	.	ASSYQENQPQH
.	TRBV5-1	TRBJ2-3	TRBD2	ASSRAGDADTQY
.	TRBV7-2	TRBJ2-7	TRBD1	ASSFHPGQGTYEQY
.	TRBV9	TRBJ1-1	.	ASSVKGVNTEAF
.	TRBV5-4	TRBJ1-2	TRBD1	ASSLGLGQGANYGYT
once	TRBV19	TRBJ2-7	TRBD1	ASSRGQGIPYEQY
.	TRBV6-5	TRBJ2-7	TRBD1	ASSYITGQGFNEQY
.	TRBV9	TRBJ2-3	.	ASSVGKSFTTDTQY
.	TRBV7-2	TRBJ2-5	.	ASSLQATQETQY